This T cell receptor beta chain was identified in a study of identical twins (dated by TCRdb to between 2015 and 2016). The study in broad terms: TCR alpha and beta repertoires from monozygotic twins, unrelated adults of various ages and cord blood were deep-sequenced to test whether fetal clonotypes persist. Replicate twin experiments were performed at different times using different library preparation protocols to rule out contamination.

The library was prepared using 5' RACE. The reads were generated on an Illumina HiSeq 2000. Template switching added a universal primer binding site, and the final cDNA carried a unique molecular identifier that allowed TCR cDNA molecules to be counted accurately. Specific primers in the conserved constant-segment region were used to synthesize first-strand cDNA for the TCR alpha and beta chains. To control for contamination, every cDNA library was double barcoded, receiving both a SMART-Mk sample barcode and Illumina barcodes. TruSeq adapter sequences along with Illumina sample barcodes were introduced in two successive PCR steps. The Illumina HiSeq platform was used with custom primers to sequence TCR alpha and beta cDNA libraries. As for how the authors treated the data: MiGEC processed the raw reads to extract unique molecular identifiers, while MiXCR was used to determine the CDR3 positions. For each individual, recombination models were inferred using an EM algorithm with the repgenHMM and IGoR tools. The analysis of shared clonotypes was done with the tcR package in R, with sharing normalized by the product of cloneset sizes. Out-of-frame nonproductive sequences were analyzed to study raw recombination free of thymic and clonal selection effects. TCRdb cleaned the public reads at Q25 with fastp, built clones with MiXCR and kept in-frame beta chains. Each entry merges the rows of one CDR3 protein and shows their most common DNA and genes. The V and J calls and clone size come from TCRdb's table, not from the authors' own analysis. The table for this sample lists 450,000 or so distinct CDR3 sequences; around 18% of them were counted only once. The top ten hold around 10% of the sample.

In its sample, this clonotype was seen a few times. No cognate antigen has been identified for it. Within one base of it there is no much larger clone, and no base qualities were kept. Relative to germline, V is 0 bases shorter and J is 9 bases shorter, with 13 bases between their ends. Reading from cysteine to phenylalanine, the CDR3 counts 14 amino acids. Of all the DNA, just the CDR3 is kept, 42 bases in frame from base 1. The germline V gene provides CDR1 SGHRS and CDR2 YFSETQ. All donors were healthy Caucasians. The researchers also sequenced three unrelated adults who were not twins: a male aged 18 to 29, a male aged 50 to 59, and a female aged 50 to 59. Miltenyi CD45RO+ enrichment and human naive T-cell isolation kits were used to isolate memory (CD45RO+) and naive T cells from PBMC. Beyond this particular receptor, the publication reports: Because the same donors could not be followed over many years, the conclusions depended on cross-sectional statistical analysis. Out-of-frame TCR alpha sequences shared between twins showed an excess of low generation-probability sequences compared with coincidental sharing between unrelated individuals. Abundant cord blood beta clonotypes had fewer insertions, young adult naive repertoires showed a similar but weaker trend, and memory repertoires showed no such trend. In beta out-of-frame sequences, excess twin sharing was weaker, because having fewer shared sequences lowered the signal-to-noise ratio. In monozygotic twins, recombination models systematically underestimated out-of-frame TCR alpha sharing, but the models matched the sharing seen between unrelated individuals. Invariant T cells such as MAIT and iNKT could partly confound zero-insertion analyses, although diverse VJ usage argued against such confounding for most clonotypes.

In this chain, TRBV5-1 is recombined with TRBJ2-1; perhaps TRBD1 is the D gene, with 6 bases matching. The sequenced sample was naive T cells sorted from blood. The cell subset or site tag for this specimen amounts to: cells isolated with a human naive T-cell isolation kit. This receptor was obtained from a man aged 45-65 years in good health. Read as DNA, the sequence is TGCGCCAGCAGCTTGGCCACAGGGTCGGTTGAGCAGTTCTTC. Translated, it reads CASSLATGSVEQFF.